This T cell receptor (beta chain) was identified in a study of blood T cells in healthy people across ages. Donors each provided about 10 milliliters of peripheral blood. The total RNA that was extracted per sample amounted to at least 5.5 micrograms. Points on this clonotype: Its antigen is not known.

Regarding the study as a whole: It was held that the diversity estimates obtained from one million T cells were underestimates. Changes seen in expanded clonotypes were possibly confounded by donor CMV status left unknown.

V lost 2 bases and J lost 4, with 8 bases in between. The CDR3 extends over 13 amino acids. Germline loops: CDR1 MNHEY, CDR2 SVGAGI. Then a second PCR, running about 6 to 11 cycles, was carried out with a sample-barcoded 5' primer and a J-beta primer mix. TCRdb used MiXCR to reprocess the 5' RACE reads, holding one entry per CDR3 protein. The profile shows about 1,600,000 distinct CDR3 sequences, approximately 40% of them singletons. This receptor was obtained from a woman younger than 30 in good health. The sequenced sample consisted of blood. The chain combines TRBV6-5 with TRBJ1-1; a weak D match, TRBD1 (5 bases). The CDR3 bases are TGTGCCAGCAGTTACCAGGGAACCACTGAAGCTTTCTTT. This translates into CASSYQGTTEAFF.